Each of the 13 T cell receptor beta chains below was sequenced from the same sample in a study of blood T cells in healthy people across ages (dated by TCRdb to between 2015 and 2016). Libraries were prepared through 5' RACE. The second PCR ran for about 7 to 11 cycles and used a J-beta primer mix along with a sample-barcoded 5' primer. TCRdb trimmed the raw reads at Q25, called clones with MiXCR and kept productive beta chains. Each CDR3 protein gets just one entry, which takes the most common genes and DNA from the rows behind it. The sample includes around 1,800,000 distinct CDR3 sequences, with about two fifths observed a single time. In total, the top ten clones hold more than 20% of the sample. The material sequenced was blood. All receptors derive from a human donor in good health.

This clonotype was picked up many times. The chain links TRBV20-1 to TRBJ1-2; 7 bases line up with TRBD1. Per germline, CDR1 DFQATT and CDR2 SNEGSKA (reference sequence). The CDR3 extends over 16 amino acids. J was trimmed by 4 bases and V by 0 bases; bases with no gene match: 11. As DNA, the CDR3 is TGCAGTGCTAGAGACCTACTAAGGGGGCCGGGCTATGGCTACACCTTC. This translates into CSARDLLRGPGYGYTF.

V usage is TRBV7-2 and J usage is TRBJ2-6, with D hard to call. This CDR3 contains 16 residues. Germline loops: CDR1 SGHTA, CDR2 FQGNSA. Trimming removed 5 bases from V and 0 bases from J, with 11 bases in between. The CDR3 loop reads CASSRPGPSGANVLTF. The CDR3 nucleotides are TGTGCCAGCAGCCGGCCGGGCCCCTCTGGGGCCAACGTCCTGACTTTC.

This clonotype was seen once. CDR3 nucleotide sequence: TGTGCCAGCAGCTCGGACTTTGGGGACACTGAAGCTTTCTTT. Amino acids: CASSSDFGDTEAFF. V is TRBV7-9 and J is TRBJ1-1; D is undetermined. V was trimmed by 4 bases and J by 3 bases, leaving 12 bases between them. The CDR3 has 14 residues. Germline CDR1 reads SEHNR; CDR2 reads FQNEAQ (reference sequence).

This clonotype was counted a few times. The chain has TRBV27 and TRBJ1-6; D is possibly TRBD1 (6 bases). Trimming removed 1 base at V and 9 bases at J, with 10 bases between. This CDR3 has 14 amino acids. Germline loops: CDR1 MNHEY, CDR2 SMNVEV (reference sequence). In DNA form, the CDR3 reads TGTGCCAGCAGTTTATTGGGGGCCGGTTCACCCCTCCACTTT. Amino acid sequence: CASSLLGAGSPLHF.

The chain has TRBV5-4 and TRBJ2-7, with 12 bases matching TRBD2. The end of the DNA is better explained by TRBJ2-4, so the J call may be wrong. CDR3 length equals 14 residues. Germline loops: CDR1 SGHNT, CDR2 YYREEE (reference sequence). CDR3 nucleotide sequence: TGTGCCAGCAGCAGCGCTAGCGGGGGGGACATTCAGTACTTC. Its translation is CASSSASGGDIQYF.

J is TRBJ2-1 and V is TRBV28; 9 nucleotides match TRBD1. CDR3 length equals 14 residues. V trimming: 5 bases; J trimming: 11 bases; junction bases outside the gene matches: 10. Looked up from germline, CDR1 is MDHEN and CDR2 is SYDVKM. The CDR3, as DNA: TGTGCCAGCAGTCTGGACAGGGGTCCTACGAAGCAGTTCTTC. Protein product: CASSLDRGPTKQFF. The full variable domain, in which reference TRBV28 and TRBJ2-1 provide the parts outside the CDR3, is DVKVTQSSRYLVKRTGEKVFLECVQDMDHENMFWYRQDPGLGLRLIYFSYDVKMKEKGDIPEGYSVSREKKERFSLILESASTNQTSMYLCASSLDRGPTKQFFGPGTRLTVL.

This clonotype was observed a few times. The chain joins TRBV20-1 to TRBJ2-1, with TRBD1 matching over 7 bases. The length of the CDR3 is 16 residues. In germline, CDR1 is DFQATT, CDR2 SNEGSKA (reference sequence). Unmatched junction bases numbered 10, after V lost 5 bases and J lost 0 bases. DNA of the CDR3: TGCAGTGCTGGGACAGCCGAAGGAGGCTCCTACAATGAGCAGTTCTTC. Translating gives CSAGTAEGGSYNEQFF.

This clonotype has at least ten counts. The chain couples TRBV5-5 to TRBJ1-2; D gene ambiguous. The CDR3 consists of 11 residues. The V and J ends lost 5 bases and 7 bases respectively, with 9 bases between them. CDR1 is SGHKS, CDR2 YYEKEE, per germline (reference sequence). CDR3 in DNA: TGTGCCAGCAGTAATGGCGGTGGCTACACCTTC. Translated, it gives CASSNGGGYTF.

The chain uses TRBV7-9 and TRBJ1-5; D is possibly TRBD1 (5 bases). From germline, CDR1 is SEHNR and CDR2 FQNEAQ (reference sequence). V was cut by 4 bases and J by 2 bases, with 15 bases left in between. This CDR3 contains 16 residues. The CDR3 DNA is TGTGCCAGCAGCTCCCTCCGGCAGGGTGGCAATCAGCCCCAGCATTTT. Translated: CASSSLRQGGNQPQHF.

This clonotype has more than one count but fewer than ten. The chain links TRBV6-5 to TRBJ1-2, with no clear D. The CDR3 totals 12 residues. Germline V gene data show CDR1 as MNHEY and CDR2 as SVGAGI. Trimming took 8 bases from V and 4 from J, leaving 11 bases between them. CDR3 region: CASGPGPYGYTF. DNA of the CDR3: TGTGCCAGCGGTCCCGGGCCCTATGGCTACACCTTC.

A word on this clonotype: The junction departs from the called germline gene at one end, perhaps through a read error. This rearrangement joins TRBV12-3 or TRBV12-4 to TRBJ2-3; TRBD1 agrees at 7 bases. The CDR3 extends over 13 amino acids. The CDR3 bases are TGTGCCAGCAGGAGCGATGGGACAGATGCGCAGTATTTT. Protein sequence: CASRSDGTDAQYF.

The table lists this clonotype with a few counts. The chain joins TRBV5-6 to TRBJ2-1, with no clear D. Trimming shortened V by 4 bases and J by 2 bases, and 7 bases separated the two germline ends. From germline, CDR1 is SGHDT and CDR2 YYEEEE. This CDR3 region has 13 residues. In DNA, the CDR3 is TGTGCCAGCAGCGTGTTGGCCTACAATGAGCAGTTCTTC. Residues: CASSVLAYNEQFF.

The table lists this clonotype with a few counts. DNA of the CDR3: TGTGCCATCAGTGAGTCGGTGCTAGCGGGCGGGTTGAAAGAGACCCAGTACTTC. Translated: CAISESVLAGGLKETQYF. The chain has TRBV10-3 and TRBJ2-5; 8 bases map to TRBD2. J gave up 3 bases and V 0 bases, and 12 bases lay outside the gene matches. Germline CDR1 is ENHRY and CDR2 is SYGVKD. This CDR3 is 18 amino acids long.